These 8 T cell receptor beta chains were all obtained from the same sample, sequenced in a study of blood T cell repertoires in COVID-19. Some clones are missing from TCRdb's copy, which holds only in-frame ones; the method was immunoSEQ multiplex PCR. The table records about 190,000 clones, about 88% of them present only once. Material for sequencing was PBMCs or T cells enriched from blood (not recorded which). The receptors shown here come from a woman in her thirties or forties in a cohort exposed to, infected with or recovered from COVID-19 (not recorded which).

There are many counts of this clone. The chain is built from TRBV28 and TRBJ1-3; D remains unclear. The CDR3 is 17 residues long. Germline V CDR1 and CDR2: MDHEN, SYDVKM. Trimming left V 3 bases short and J 1 base short, with 16 bases between. The CDR3 DNA is TGTGCCAGCAGTTTTTTCCCCCCCCCTAAGTCTGGAAACACCATATATTTT. Translated, it gives CASSFFPPPKSGNTIYF.

About this clone: Other DNA sequences in the same sample also yield this CDR3. This chain joins TRBV12-3 or TRBV12-4 and TRBJ2-7; D unresolved. V was trimmed by 6 bases and J by 2 bases, leaving 11 bases between them. The CDR3 totals 13 residues. CDR3 in DNA: TGTGCCAGCAGCTCCCTTCGTACCTACGAGCAGTACTTC. This translates into CASSSLRTYEQYF.

This clone appeared a single time. The gene calls are TRBV3-1 (or the pseudogene TRBV3-2) and TRBJ1-6; 7 nucleotides align to TRBD1. The J segment lost 11 bases and the V segment lost 1 base, leaving 5 bases of the junction unmatched. This CDR3 region has 14 residues. The germline CDR1 and CDR2 sequences are LGHDT and YNNKEL (reference sequence). CDR3 nucleotides: TGTGCCAGCAGCCAAGTTCGACAGGGCGCACCCCTCCACTTT. This gives the protein CASSQVRQGAPLHF.

The genes are TRBV12-5 and TRBJ1-2; 7 bases match TRBD1. This CDR3 has 12 residues. Germline V lookup: CDR1 LGHNT, CDR2 FRNRAP. V was clipped by 4 bases and J by 8 bases; unmatched bases: 4. The chain's CDR3 is CASGSQGTGYTF. CDR3 bases: TGTGCTAGTGGTTCACAGGGGACCGGCTACACCTTC.

The chain joins TRBV2 to TRBJ1-5; TRBD1 is a possible D gene (5 bases). Germline V gene sequence: CDR1 SNHLY, CDR2 FYNNEI. This CDR3 region has 14 residues. Trimming took off 8 bases at V and 7 bases at J, with 18 bases between the two ends. DNA of the CDR3: TGTGCCAGCTGGGGGGGAGGGTCCGGGCAGCCCCAGCATTTT. Translated: CASWGGGSGQPQHF.

This chain connects TRBV7-9 to TRBJ1-4; the match to TRBD1 covers 7 bases. Germline V gives CDR1 SEHNR, CDR2 FQNEAQ (reference sequence). Trimming removed 5 bases from V and 0 bases from J; junction bases left unmatched: 6. The CDR3 spans 16 residues. Here the CDR3 reads CASSTVTGPTNEKLFF. The CDR3 DNA reads TGTGCCAGCAGCACAGTGACAGGGCCAACTAATGAAAAACTGTTTTTT.

This chain joins TRBV19 and TRBJ2-7; TRBD2 matches 7 bases. Germline V gene data show CDR1 as LNHDA and CDR2 as SQIVND (reference sequence). CDR3 length equals 16 residues. V was pared by 1 base and J by 0 bases, with 6 bases of the junction left unmatched. The CDR3 region has the DNA TGTGCCAGTAGTATAGCACTAGCGCCGAGCTCCTACGAGCAGTACTTC. Translated: CASSIALAPSSYEQYF.

The chain links TRBV12-3 or TRBV12-4 to TRBJ1-1, with TRBD1 matching over 10 bases. There are 13 residues in the CDR3. After removal of 7 bases from V and 6 bases from J, the junction contained 5 bases not matched to a gene. This chain's CDR3 is CASIGTGVSEAFF. CDR3 nucleotide sequence: TGTGCCAGCATCGGGACAGGGGTCTCTGAAGCTTTCTTT.